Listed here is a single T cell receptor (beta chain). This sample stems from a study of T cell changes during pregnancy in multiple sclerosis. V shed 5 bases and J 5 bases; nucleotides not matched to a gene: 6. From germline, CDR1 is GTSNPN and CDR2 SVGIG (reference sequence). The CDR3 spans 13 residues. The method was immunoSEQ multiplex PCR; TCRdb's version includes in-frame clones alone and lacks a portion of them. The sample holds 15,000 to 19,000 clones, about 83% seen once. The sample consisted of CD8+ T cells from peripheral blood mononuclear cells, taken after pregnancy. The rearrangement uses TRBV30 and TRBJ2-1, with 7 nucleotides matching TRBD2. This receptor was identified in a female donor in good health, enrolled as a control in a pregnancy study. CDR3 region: CAWDAGLNNEQFF. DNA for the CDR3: TGTGCCTGGGACGCGGGACTAAACAATGAGCAGTTCTTC. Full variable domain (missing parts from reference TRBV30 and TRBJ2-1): SQTIHQWPATLVQPVGSPLSLECTVEGTSNPNLYWYRQAAGRGLQLLFYSVGIGQISSEVPQNLSASRPQDRQFILSSKKLLLSDSGFYLCAWDAGLNNEQFFGPGTRLTVL.